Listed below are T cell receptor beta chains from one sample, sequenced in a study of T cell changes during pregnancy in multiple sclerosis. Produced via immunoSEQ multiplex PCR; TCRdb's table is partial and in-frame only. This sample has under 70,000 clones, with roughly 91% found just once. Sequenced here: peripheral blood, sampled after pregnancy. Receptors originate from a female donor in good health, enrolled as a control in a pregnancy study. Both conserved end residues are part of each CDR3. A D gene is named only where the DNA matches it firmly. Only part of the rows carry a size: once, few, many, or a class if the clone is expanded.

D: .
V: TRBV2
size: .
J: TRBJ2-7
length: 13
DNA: TGTGCCAGCGGGGGCAATTCGGCCTACGAGCAGTACTTC
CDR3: CASGGNSAYEQYF

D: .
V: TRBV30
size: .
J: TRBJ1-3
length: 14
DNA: TGTGCCTGGAGTTCCGGGAAAGCCGGAAACACCATATATTTT
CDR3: CAWSSGKAGNTIYF

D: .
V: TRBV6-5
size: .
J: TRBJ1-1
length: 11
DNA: TGTGCCAGCAGCTGGCAGTTGTCGGCTTTCTTT
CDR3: CASSWQLSAFF

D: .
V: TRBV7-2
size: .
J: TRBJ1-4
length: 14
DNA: TGTGCCAGCAGCTTCGGAGGGTATAATGAAAAACTGTTTTTT
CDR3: CASSFGGYNEKLFF

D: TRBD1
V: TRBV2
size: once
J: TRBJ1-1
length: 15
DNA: TGTGCCAGCAGTGAGAGGGGACAGTTGAACACTGAAGCTTTCTTT
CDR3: CASSERGQLNTEAFF

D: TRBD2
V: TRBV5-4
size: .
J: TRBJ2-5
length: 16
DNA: TGTGCCAGCAGCTTGGGTGCGGGGAGGGTGGGAGAGACCCAGTACTTC
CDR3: CASSLGAGRVGETQYF

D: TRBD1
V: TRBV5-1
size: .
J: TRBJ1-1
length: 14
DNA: TGCGCCAGCAGCTTGCCGACAGGGGCCACTGAAGCTTTCTTT
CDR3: CASSLPTGATEAFF

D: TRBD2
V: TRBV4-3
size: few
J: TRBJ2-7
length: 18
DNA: TGCGCCAGCAGCCAAGGGCCTGACGTGACGGGACTAGCCTACGAGCAGTACTTC
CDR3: CASSQGPDVTGLAYEQYF

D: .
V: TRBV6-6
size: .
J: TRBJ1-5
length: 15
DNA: TGTGCCAGCAGTTACTCGGGGTGGGGAGATCAGCCCCAGCATTTT
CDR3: CASSYSGWGDQPQHF

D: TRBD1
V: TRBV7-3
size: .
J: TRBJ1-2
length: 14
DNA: TGTGCCAGCAGCAACGAACCCGGGACAGATGGCTACACCTTC
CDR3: CASSNEPGTDGYTF

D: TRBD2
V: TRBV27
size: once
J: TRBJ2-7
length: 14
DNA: TGTGCCAGCAGCCCAAGGGAGGGCTTCTACGAGCAGTACTTC
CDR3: CASSPREGFYEQYF

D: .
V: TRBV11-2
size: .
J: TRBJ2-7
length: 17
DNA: TGTGCCAGCAGTTCTCAACACGCGGGGAGGACTCGACACGAGCAGTACTTC
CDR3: CASSSQHAGRTRHEQYF

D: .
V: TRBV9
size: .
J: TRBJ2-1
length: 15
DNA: TGTGCCAGCAGCGTAGACAGGGATGGGGTGGGGGAGCAGTTCTTC
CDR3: CASSVDRDGVGEQFF

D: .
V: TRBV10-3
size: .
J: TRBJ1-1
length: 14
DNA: TGTGCCATCAGTCAGACTTCCTCCGGCACTGAAGCTTTCTTT
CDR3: CAISQTSSGTEAFF

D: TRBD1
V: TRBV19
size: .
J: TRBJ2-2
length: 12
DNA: TGTGCCAGTAGGCAGGGGGCCGGGGAGCTGTTTTTT
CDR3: CASRQGAGELFF

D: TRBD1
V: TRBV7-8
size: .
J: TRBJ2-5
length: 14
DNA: TGTGCCAGCAGCTTAGAGACAGGGTCGGAGACCCAGTACTTC
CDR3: CASSLETGSETQYF

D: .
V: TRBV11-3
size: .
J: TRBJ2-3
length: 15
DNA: TGTGCCAGCAGCTTCGGTTCCCTAAGCGCAGATACGCAGTATTTT
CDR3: CASSFGSLSADTQYF

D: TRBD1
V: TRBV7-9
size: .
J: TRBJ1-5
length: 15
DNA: TGTGCCAGCAGCGGGGGGGGGACAGGGATTCAGCCCCAGCATTTT
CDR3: CASSGGGTGIQPQHF

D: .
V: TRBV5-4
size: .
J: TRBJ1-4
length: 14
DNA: TGTGCCAGCTCCGTCGGTGCAACTAATGAAAAACTGTTTTTT
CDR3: CASSVGATNEKLFF

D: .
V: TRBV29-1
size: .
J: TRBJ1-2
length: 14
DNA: TGCAGCGTTGTAGATAACACCCCCCCCTATGGCTACACCTTC
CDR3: CSVVDNTPPYGYTF

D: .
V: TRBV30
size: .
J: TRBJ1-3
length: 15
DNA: TGTGCCTGGAGGAGCAGGGATTTCTCTGGAAACACCATATATTTT
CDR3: CAWRSRDFSGNTIYF

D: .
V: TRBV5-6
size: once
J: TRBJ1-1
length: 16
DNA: TGTGCCAGCAGCTTGGCGTCAGGTAGTGGGAGGACTGAAGCTTTCTTT
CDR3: CASSLASGSGRTEAFF

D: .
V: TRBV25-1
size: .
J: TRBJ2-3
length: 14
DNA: TGTGCCAGCAGTCTGGGCCAGGGCACAGATACGCAGTATTTT
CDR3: CASSLGQGTDTQYF

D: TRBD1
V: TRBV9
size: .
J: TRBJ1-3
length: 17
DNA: TGTGCCAGCAGCCCAGGGACAGGGGATACCTCTGGAAACACCATATATTTT
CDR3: CASSPGTGDTSGNTIYF

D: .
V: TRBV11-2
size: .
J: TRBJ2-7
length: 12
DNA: TGTGCCAGCAGCCGACAGGCCTACGAGCAGTACTTC
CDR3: CASSRQAYEQYF

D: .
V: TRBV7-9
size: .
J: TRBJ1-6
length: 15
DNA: TGTGCCAGCAGCTTAGCAACAGGCAATAATTCACCCCTCCACTTT
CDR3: CASSLATGNNSPLHF

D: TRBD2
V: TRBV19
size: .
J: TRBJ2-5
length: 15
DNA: TGTGCCAGTAGTATATCCGCGGGGGGGGCGGAGACCCAGTACTTC
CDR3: CASSISAGGAETQYF

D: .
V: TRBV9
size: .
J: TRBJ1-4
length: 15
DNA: TGTGCCAGCAGCGTAGCTCAGGGAGGTAATGAAAAACTGTTTTTT
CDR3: CASSVAQGGNEKLFF

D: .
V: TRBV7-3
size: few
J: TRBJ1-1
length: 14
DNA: TGTGCCAGCCGTTCCCCCGCCGGAGAGACTGAAGCTTTCTTT
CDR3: CASRSPAGETEAFF

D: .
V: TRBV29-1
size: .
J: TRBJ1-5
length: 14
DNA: TGCAGCGTTACGACAGCTTATAGCAATCAGCCCCAGCATTTT
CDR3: CSVTTAYSNQPQHF

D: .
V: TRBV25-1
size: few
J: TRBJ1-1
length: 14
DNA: TGTGCCAGCAGTGAAGGAGGGGGAGGGACTGAAGCTTTCTTT
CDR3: CASSEGGGGTEAFF

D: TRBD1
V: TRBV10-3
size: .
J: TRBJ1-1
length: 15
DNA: TGTGCCATCAGCAGAACCGGGACAGGGCGGACTGAAGCTTTCTTT
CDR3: CAISRTGTGRTEAFF

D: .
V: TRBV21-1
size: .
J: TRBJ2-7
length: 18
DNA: TGTGCCAGCAGCAAATGCGGGGGCGGAGATCCCCGGGGCTACGAGCAGTACTTC
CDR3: CASSKCGGGDPRGYEQYF

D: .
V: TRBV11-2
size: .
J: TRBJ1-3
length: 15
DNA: TGTGCCAGCAGCCAGGACAGCTTCTCTGGAAACACCATATATTTT
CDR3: CASSQDSFSGNTIYF

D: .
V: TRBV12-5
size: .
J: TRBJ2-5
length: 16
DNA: TGTGCTAGTGGTTTGGGGAGGGAACGGGGTCGGGAGACCCAGTACTTC
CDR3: CASGLGRERGRETQYF

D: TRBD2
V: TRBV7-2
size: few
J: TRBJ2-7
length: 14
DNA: TGTGCCAGCAGCTCCGGGACTAGCCGATACGAGCAGTACTTC
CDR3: CASSSGTSRYEQYF

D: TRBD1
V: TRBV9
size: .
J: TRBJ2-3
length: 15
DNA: TGTGCCAGCAGCGTAGTGGGACAGGGGACAGATACGCAGTATTTT
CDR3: CASSVVGQGTDTQYF

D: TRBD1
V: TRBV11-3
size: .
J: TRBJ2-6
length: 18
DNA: TGTGCCAGCAGCTCTGGGACAGGGGGCGACCCCGGGGCCAACGTCCTGACTTTC
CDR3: CASSSGTGGDPGANVLTF

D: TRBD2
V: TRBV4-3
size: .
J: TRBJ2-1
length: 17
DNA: TGCGCCAGCAGCCAAGGGAGGACTAGCGGGGGGGCTAATGAGCAGTTCTTC
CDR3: CASSQGRTSGGANEQFF

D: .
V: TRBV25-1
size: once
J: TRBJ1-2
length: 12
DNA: TGTGCCAGCAGTGACAGGGTTGATGGCTACACCTTC
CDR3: CASSDRVDGYTF

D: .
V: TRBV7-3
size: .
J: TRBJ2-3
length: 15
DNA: TGTGCCAGCAGCTTAATGGACAGAAACACAGATACGCAGTATTTT
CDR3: CASSLMDRNTDTQYF

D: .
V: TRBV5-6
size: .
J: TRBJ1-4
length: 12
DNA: TGTGCCAGCAGCGGCGGTAATGAAAAACTGTTTTTT
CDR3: CASSGGNEKLFF

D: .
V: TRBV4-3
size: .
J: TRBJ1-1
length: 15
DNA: TGCGCCAGCAGCCAAGAACAGGGCAGGGGCACTGAAGCTTTCTTT
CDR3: CASSQEQGRGTEAFF

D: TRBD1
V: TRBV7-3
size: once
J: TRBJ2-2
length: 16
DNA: TGTGCCAGCAGCGAGGGACAGGGGTTGAACACCGGGGAGCTGTTTTTT
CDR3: CASSEGQGLNTGELFF

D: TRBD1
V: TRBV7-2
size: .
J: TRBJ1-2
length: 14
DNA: TGTGCCAGCAGCTTAACAGGGGAGAACTATGGCTACACCTTC
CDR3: CASSLTGENYGYTF

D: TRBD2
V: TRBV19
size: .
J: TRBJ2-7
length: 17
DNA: TGTGCCAGTAGGGGGAGTAGCGGGGGCCGGAGCTCCTACGAGCAGTACTTC
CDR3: CASRGSSGGRSSYEQYF

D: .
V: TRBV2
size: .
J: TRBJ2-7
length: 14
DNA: TGTGCCAGCAATCCTACGGACAACGCCTACGAGCAGTACTTC
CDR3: CASNPTDNAYEQYF

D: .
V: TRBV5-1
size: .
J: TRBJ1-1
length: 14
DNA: TGCGCCAGCCGTCATCCCGAGGCGAACACTGAAGCTTTCTTT
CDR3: CASRHPEANTEAFF